Below, 3 T cell receptor beta chains from the same sample are listed, as sequenced in a study of blood T cell repertoires in COVID-19. The table came from immunoSEQ multiplex PCR; TCRdb's copy has only in-frame clones and leaves some out. The sample records some 270,000 clones, around 88% being singletons. Sequencing input: peripheral blood. Every receptor here comes from a man aged 25-45 years with acute or convalescent COVID-19.

The chain has TRBV6-5 and TRBJ1-2; tentatively, D is TRBD1 (6 bases). Germline V gene sequence: CDR1 MNHEY, CDR2 SVGAGI. This CDR3 has 14 residues. V was clipped by 5 bases and J by 6 bases, with 16 bases between them. This chain's CDR3 is CASSRNRDFNGYTF. The DNA for the CDR3 is TGTGCCAGCAGTAGAAACAGGGATTTTAATGGCTACACCTTC.

The V call is TRBV5-4, the J call TRBJ1-1, with D possibly TRBD1 on 6 matching bases. The CDR3 has 14 amino acids. V lost 5 bases to trimming and J lost 1 base, with 12 bases between them. Germline lookup yields CDR1 SGHNT and CDR2 YYREEE (reference sequence). The CDR3: CASRSRTENTEAFF. CDR3 bases: TGTGCCAGCAGATCTAGGACAGAGAACACTGAAGCTTTCTTT.

This chain links TRBV9 with TRBJ1-5; D perhaps matches TRBD1 (5 bases). Trimming removed 4 bases from V and 0 bases from J, with 11 bases in between. This CDR3 is built from 15 residues. Germline V CDR1 and CDR2: SGDLS, YYNGEE. The CDR3 is CASSLQGYSNQPQHF. The CDR3 bases are TGTGCCAGCAGCCTTCAGGGTTATAGCAATCAGCCCCAGCATTTT.